This is a list of T cell receptor beta chains from one sample in a study of cytomegalovirus exposure and HLA in healthy donors. This table comes from immunoSEQ multiplex PCR, and its TCRdb copy is limited to in-frame clones, with some not included. This repertoire shows about 190,000 clones, over 75% found once; its top ten account for approximately 3.8%. The sequencing sample was made of PBMCs. These receptors were taken from a middle-aged man in good health and CMV-seronegative. Both conserved end residues are part of each CDR3. A D gene is named only where the DNA matches it firmly. Clone size appears in some rows only: once, few, many, or a class for an expanded clone.

D gene,J gene,V gene,clone size,CDR3 protein,CDR3 DNA
TRBD1,TRBJ1-1,TRBV7-9,once,CASSLVDRVSEAFF,TGTGCCAGCAGCTTAGTTGACAGGGTCTCTGAAGCTTTCTTT
-,TRBJ2-7,TRBV4-2,-,CASSQEALREQYF,TGTGCCAGCAGCCAAGAAGCACTACGGGAGCAGTACTTC
TRBD1,TRBJ2-3,TRBV4-2,-,CASSRPGQGADTQYF,TGTGCCAGCAGCCGACCGGGACAGGGGGCAGATACGCAGTATTTT
-,TRBJ2-1,TRBV18,-,CASSTRGGQGYNEQFF,TGTGCCAGCTCCACCCGGGGGGGACAGGGATACAATGAGCAGTTCTTC
-,TRBJ2-5,TRBV9,-,CASSVAPQETQYF,TGTGCCAGCAGCGTAGCTCCCCAAGAGACCCAGTACTTC
-,TRBJ2-7,TRBV7-8,once,CASSPMGHEQYF,TGTGCCAGCAGCCCCATGGGGCACGAGCAGTACTTC
-,TRBJ2-7,TRBV4-3,-,CASSQGEGALEQYF,TGCGCCAGCAGCCAAGGTGAAGGGGCCCTCGAGCAGTACTTC
TRBD2,TRBJ2-5,TRBV6-4,-,CASSDSQAGWRETQYF,TGTGCCAGCAGTGACAGCCAAGCGGGGTGGCGAGAGACCCAGTACTTC
-,TRBJ1-1,TRBV10-2,-,CASSEWGVGSKNTEAFF,TGCGCCAGCAGTGAATGGGGGGTGGGGTCTAAGAACACTGAAGCTTTCTTT
TRBD2,TRBJ2-5,TRBV7-9,-,CASGSTSERETQYF,TGTGCCAGCGGGTCGACTAGCGAACGAGAGACCCAGTACTTC
TRBD1,TRBJ1-1,TRBV5-1,few,CASSIQGGTEAFF,TGCGCCAGCAGCATTCAGGGGGGCACTGAAGCTTTCTTT
-,TRBJ2-7,TRBV15,-,CATSRDRFSSYEQYF,TGTGCCACCAGCCGCGACAGGTTTAGCTCCTACGAGCAGTACTTC
-,TRBJ1-6,TRBV28,-,CATQEGGGSPLHF,TGTGCCACGCAGGAGGGTGGGGGGTCACCCCTCCACTTT
TRBD2,TRBJ2-2,TRBV6-6,few,CASSPGTSWTGELFF,TGTGCCAGCAGTCCCGGGACTAGTTGGACCGGGGAGCTGTTTTTT
TRBD2,TRBJ2-1,TRBV7-2,-,CASSPGGSYNEQFF,TGTGCCAGCAGCCCCGGGGGGTCCTACAATGAGCAGTTCTTC
-,TRBJ1-1,TRBV15,-,CATSRGETEAFF,TGTGCCACCAGCAGAGGCGAGACTGAAGCTTTCTTT
-,TRBJ2-5,TRBV5-1,-,CASSPRTEQETQYF,TGCGCCAGCAGCCCTCGAACAGAACAAGAGACCCAGTACTTC
-,TRBJ1-1,TRBV5-4,-,CASTLGGGSTEAFF,TGTGCCAGCACCCTTGGTGGGGGGAGCACTGAAGCTTTCTTT
-,TRBJ2-7,TRBV20-1,-,CSARFGAEQYF,TGCAGTGCTAGGTTTGGAGCCGAGCAGTACTTC
TRBD2,TRBJ2-2,TRBV5-6,-,CASSGAGGPIGELFF,TGTGCCAGCAGCGGAGCGGGGGGGCCTATCGGGGAGCTGTTTTTT
-,TRBJ1-1,TRBV6-5,-,CASSFASNTEAFF,TGTGCCAGCAGTTTTGCGTCGAACACTGAAGCTTTCTTT
TRBD1,TRBJ1-2,TRBV7-9,-,CASSLLPTGPLANYGYTF,TGTGCCAGCAGCTTACTCCCGACAGGGCCATTAGCTAACTATGGCTACACCTTC
TRBD1,TRBJ1-6,TRBV27,-,CASSLQGARNSPLHF,TGTGCCAGCAGTTTACAGGGGGCGCGTAATTCACCCCTCCACTTT
TRBD2,TRBJ2-1,TRBV30,-,CAWSVSGGSEQFF,TGTGCCTGGAGTGTATCGGGGGGTAGTGAGCAGTTCTTC
-,TRBJ2-5,TRBV4-1,-,CASSHEENQETQYF,TGCGCCAGCAGCCATGAAGAGAACCAAGAGACCCAGTACTTC
TRBD1,TRBJ1-2,TRBV4-2,once,CANSEGGQGNYGYTF,TGTGCCAACAGCGAAGGAGGACAGGGGAACTATGGCTACACCTTC
TRBD2,TRBJ2-1,TRBV6-5,-,CASTGGGQGEQFF,TGTGCCAGCACGGGGGGGGGCCAGGGTGAGCAGTTCTTC
-,TRBJ1-6,TRBV27,-,CASSLSRFGLSPLHF,TGTGCCAGCAGTTTATCCAGGTTCGGCCTCTCACCCCTCCACTTT
TRBD1,TRBJ1-1,TRBV6-5,-,CATRDRVQTEAFF,TGTGCCACCCGGGACAGGGTGCAAACTGAAGCTTTCTTT
-,TRBJ2-5,TRBV21-1,-,CASSYQTGELETQYF,TGTGCCAGCAGCTATCAGACAGGGGAATTGGAGACCCAGTACTTC
TRBD1,TRBJ1-6,TRBV18,few,CASSPGQAGTSPLHF,TGTGCCAGCTCACCAGGACAGGCCGGTACTTCACCCCTCCACTTT
TRBD1,TRBJ2-5,TRBV4-2,-,CASSQRAGGYETQYF,TGTGCCAGCAGCCAACGGGCAGGGGGCTATGAGACCCAGTACTTC
-,TRBJ2-3,TRBV7-3,once,CASSRLSTDTQYF,TGTGCCAGCAGCCGACTTAGCACAGATACGCAGTATTTT
TRBD1,TRBJ1-3,TRBV6-5,few,CASSRDRTPGPIYF,TGTGCCAGCAGTAGGGACAGGACCCCCGGCCCCATATATTTT
-,TRBJ1-6,TRBV4-2,-,CASSQADTSYNSPLHF,TGTGCCAGCAGCCAGGCAGACACTTCCTATAATTCACCCCTCCACTTT
TRBD2,TRBJ2-2,TRBV6-1,few,CASSPGTSWTGELFF,TGTGCCAGCAGTCCCGGGACTAGTTGGACCGGGGAGCTGTTTTTT
-,TRBJ1-1,TRBV6-1,few,CASSEGQARPEAFF,TGTGCCAGCAGTGAAGGACAGGCTCGACCTGAAGCTTTCTTT
-,TRBJ1-6,TRBV6-5,few,CASSRRGNSPLHF,TGTGCCAGCAGTAGGAGAGGGAATTCACCCCTCCACTTT
-,TRBJ2-5,TRBV18,-,CASSPTAGETQYF,TGTGCCAGCTCACCGACGGCGGGAGAGACCCAGTACTTC
-,TRBJ2-1,TRBV10-1,-,CASSNRESNEQFF,TGCGCCAGCAGTAACAGGGAGTCCAATGAGCAGTTCTTC
-,TRBJ1-1,TRBV2,-,CASTLLRGNLEAFF,TGTGCCAGCACTCTACTGAGGGGGAACCTTGAAGCTTTCTTT